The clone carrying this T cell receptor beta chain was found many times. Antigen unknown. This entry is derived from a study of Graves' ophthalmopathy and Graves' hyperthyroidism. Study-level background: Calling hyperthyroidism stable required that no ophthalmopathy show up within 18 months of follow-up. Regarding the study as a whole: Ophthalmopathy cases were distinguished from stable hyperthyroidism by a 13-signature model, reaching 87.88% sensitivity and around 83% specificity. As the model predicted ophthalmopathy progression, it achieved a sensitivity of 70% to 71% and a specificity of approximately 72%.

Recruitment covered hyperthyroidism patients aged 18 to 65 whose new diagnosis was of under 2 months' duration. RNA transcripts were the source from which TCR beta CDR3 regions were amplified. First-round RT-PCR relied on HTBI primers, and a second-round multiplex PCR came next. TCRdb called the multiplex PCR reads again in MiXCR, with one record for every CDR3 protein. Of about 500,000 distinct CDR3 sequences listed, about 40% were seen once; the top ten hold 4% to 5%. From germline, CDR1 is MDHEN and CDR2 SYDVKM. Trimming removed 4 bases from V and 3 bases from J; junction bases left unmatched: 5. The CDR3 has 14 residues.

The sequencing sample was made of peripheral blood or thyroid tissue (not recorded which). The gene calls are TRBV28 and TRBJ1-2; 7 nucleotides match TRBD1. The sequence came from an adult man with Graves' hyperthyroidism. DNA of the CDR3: TGTGCCAGCAGTTCAAGGGGGCAGGACTATGGCTACACCTTC. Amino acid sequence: CASSSRGQDYGYTF.